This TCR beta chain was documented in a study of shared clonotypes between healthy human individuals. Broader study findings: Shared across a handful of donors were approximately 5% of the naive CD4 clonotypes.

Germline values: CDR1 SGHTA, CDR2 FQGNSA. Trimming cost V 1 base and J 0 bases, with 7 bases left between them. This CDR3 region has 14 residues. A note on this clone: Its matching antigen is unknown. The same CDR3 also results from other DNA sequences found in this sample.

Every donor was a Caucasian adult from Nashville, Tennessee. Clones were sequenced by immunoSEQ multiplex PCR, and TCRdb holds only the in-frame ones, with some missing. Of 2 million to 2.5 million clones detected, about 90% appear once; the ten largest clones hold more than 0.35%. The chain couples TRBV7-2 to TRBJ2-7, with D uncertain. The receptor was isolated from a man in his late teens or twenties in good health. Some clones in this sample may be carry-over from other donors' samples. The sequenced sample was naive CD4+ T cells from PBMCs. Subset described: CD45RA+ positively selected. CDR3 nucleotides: TGTGCCAGCAGCTTAGGAAGAGACTCCTACGAGCAGTACTTC. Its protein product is CASSLGRDSYEQYF.